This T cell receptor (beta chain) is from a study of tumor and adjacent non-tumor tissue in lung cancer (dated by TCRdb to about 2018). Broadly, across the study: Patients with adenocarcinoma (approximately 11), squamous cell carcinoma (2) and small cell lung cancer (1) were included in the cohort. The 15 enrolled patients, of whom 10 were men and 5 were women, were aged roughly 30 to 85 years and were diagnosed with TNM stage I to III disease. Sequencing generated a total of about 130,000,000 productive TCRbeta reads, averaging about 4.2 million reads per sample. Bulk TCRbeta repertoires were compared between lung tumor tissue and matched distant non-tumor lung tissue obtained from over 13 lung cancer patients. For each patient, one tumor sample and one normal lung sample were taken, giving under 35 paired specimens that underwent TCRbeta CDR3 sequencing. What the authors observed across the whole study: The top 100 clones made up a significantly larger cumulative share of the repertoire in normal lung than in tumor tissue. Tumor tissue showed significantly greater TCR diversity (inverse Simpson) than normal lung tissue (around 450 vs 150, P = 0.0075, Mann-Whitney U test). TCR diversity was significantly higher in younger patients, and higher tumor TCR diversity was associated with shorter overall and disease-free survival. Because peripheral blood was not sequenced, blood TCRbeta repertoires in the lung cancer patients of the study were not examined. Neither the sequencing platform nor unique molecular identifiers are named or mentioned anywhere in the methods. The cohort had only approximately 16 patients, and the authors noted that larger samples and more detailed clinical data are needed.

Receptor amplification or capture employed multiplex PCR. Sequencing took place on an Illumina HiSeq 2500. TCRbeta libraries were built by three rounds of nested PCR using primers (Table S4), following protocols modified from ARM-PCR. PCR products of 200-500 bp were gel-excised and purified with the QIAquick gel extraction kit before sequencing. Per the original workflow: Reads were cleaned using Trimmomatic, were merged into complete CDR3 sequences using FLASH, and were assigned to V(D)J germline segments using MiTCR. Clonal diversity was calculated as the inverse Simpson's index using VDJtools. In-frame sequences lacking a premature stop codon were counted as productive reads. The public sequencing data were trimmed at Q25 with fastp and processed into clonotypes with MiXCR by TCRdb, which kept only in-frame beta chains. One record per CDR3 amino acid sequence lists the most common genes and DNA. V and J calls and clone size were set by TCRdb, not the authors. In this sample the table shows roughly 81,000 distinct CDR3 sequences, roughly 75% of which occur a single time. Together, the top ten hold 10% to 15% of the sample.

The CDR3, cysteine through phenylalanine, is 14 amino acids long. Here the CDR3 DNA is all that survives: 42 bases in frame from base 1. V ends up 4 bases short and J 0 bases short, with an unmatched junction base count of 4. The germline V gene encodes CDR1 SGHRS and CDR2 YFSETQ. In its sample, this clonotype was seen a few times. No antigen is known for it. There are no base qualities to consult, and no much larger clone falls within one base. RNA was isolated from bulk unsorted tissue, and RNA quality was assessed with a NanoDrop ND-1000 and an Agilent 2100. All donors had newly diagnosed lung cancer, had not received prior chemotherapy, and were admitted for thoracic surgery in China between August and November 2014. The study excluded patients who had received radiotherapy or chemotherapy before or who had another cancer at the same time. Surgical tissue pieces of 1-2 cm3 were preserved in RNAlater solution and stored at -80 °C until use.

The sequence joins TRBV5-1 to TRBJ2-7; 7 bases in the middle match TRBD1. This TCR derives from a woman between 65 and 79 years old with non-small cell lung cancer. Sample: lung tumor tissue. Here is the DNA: TGCGCCAGCAGCCCCCGGACAGGCTCCTACGAGCAGTACTTC. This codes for CASSPRTGSYEQYF. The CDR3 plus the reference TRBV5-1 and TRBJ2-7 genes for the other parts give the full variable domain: KAGVTQTPRYLIKTRGQQVTLSCSPISGHRSVSWYQQTPGQGLQFLFEYFSETQRNKGNFPGRFSGRQFSNSRSEMNVSTLELGDSALYLCASSPRTGSYEQYFGPGTRLTVT.